This T cell receptor (beta chain) was captured in a study of cytomegalovirus exposure and HLA in healthy donors. It was with 60 Vbeta and 13 Jbeta primers that the PCR ran. TCRdb's table, derived via immunoSEQ multiplex PCR, lists solely in-frame clones and lacks some. Of 150,000 to 200,000 clones listed, roughly four fifths were seen once; the top ten hold almost 3%. Unrecorded immune exposures were likely, despite nominal health at sampling. Whole-study results and caveats: Altogether, some 160 TCR beta chains were recorded as cytomegalovirus-associated.

Turning to this clone: Its antigen is still unknown.

Germline CDR1 reads LNHDA; CDR2 reads SQIVND (reference sequence). The V end was cut by 2 bases, the J end by 1 base, with 5 bases between. The CDR3 spans 13 residues. The origin of this receptor is a woman in her forties or fifties in good health and CMV-seropositive. V is TRBV19 and J is TRBJ1-1; D is undetermined. The sequencing sample was made of PBMCs. CDR3: CASSIRQNTEAFF. In nucleotides, the CDR3 is TGTGCCAGTAGTATAAGACAGAACACTGAAGCTTTCTTT. Variable domain in full (rest from reference TRBV19 and TRBJ1-1): DGGITQSPKYLFRKEGQNVTLSCEQNLNHDAMYWYRQDPGQGLRLIYYSQIVNDFQKGDIAEGYSVSREKKESFPLTVTSAQKNPTAFYLCASSIRQNTEAFFGQGTRLTVV.